This T cell receptor beta chain was found in a study of blood T cell repertoires in COVID-19. About the study: The origin of the acute and convalescent COVID-19 samples was the United States, Italy and Spain. T cells, B-cell-depleted T cells, or PBMCs provided the cDNA or gDNA that served as material.

In the study's own analysis: Counts of nucleated cells, estimated from reference gene primer amplification, were obtained. Using immunoSEQ multiplex PCR, the repertoire was profiled, and TCRdb retains in-frame clones only, with some absent. The V and J calls and the clone size are those of that table, but D and trimming were determined from the DNA. In the table there are tens of thousands of clones, 87% of which are singletons. There are 15 residues in the CDR3. Germline V CDR1 and CDR2: MNHEY, SMNVEV (reference sequence). V was trimmed by 6 bases and J by 4 bases, leaving 13 bases between them. The chain uses TRBV27 and TRBJ1-6; TRBD1 might be the D (6 bases). This sequence originates from a human donor in a cohort sampled during active COVID-19. Source material: peripheral blood. The CDR3 region has the DNA TGTGCCAGCAGCCCTTCCGGACAGTATAATTCACCCCTCCACTTT. Translated, it gives CASSPSGQYNSPLHF.